Below, 5 T cell receptor beta chains from the same sample are listed, as sequenced in a study of identical twins. TCRdb reanalysed the 5' RACE reads using MiXCR and keeps one entry per CDR3 protein. The sample consists of 280,000 or so distinct CDR3 sequences, under 9% of them appearing once. These data also featured in a second study, about yellow fever vaccine responses in identical twins.

Specimen: memory (CD45RO+) T cells sorted from blood. These receptors came from a young woman in good health.

The chain uses TRBV7-2 and TRBJ2-4; no clear D gene. From germline, CDR1 is SGHTA and CDR2 FQGNSA. V was shortened by 2 bases and J by 0 bases, with 8 bases between the two germline ends. The CDR3 runs 15 residues. In DNA, the CDR3 is TGTGCCAGCAGCTTATCCCACACAGCCAAAAACATTCAGTACTTC. This translates into CASSLSHTAKNIQYF.

This clonotype has just a few counts. This chain connects TRBV15 to TRBJ1-4; the D gene is possibly TRBD1 (5 bases). Germline V lookup: CDR1 LNHNV, CDR2 YYDKDF (reference sequence). The V gene lost 7 bases and the J gene lost 8 bases, with 14 bases spanning the gap. This CDR3 is built from 13 residues. As DNA, the CDR3 is TGTGCCACCAATCAAGGGCCAGGGGAAAAACTGTTTTTT. It specifies CATNQGPGEKLFF.

This clonotype was detected ten times or more. The chain has TRBV29-1 and TRBJ2-1; 8 positions agree with TRBD2. This CDR3 comprises 14 residues. V shed 7 bases and J 7 bases; nucleotides not matched to a gene: 12. Per the germline V gene, CDR1 is SQVTM and CDR2 is ANQGSEA. CDR3 in DNA: TGCAGCGGCTCCTCGGGAGGGCCGTGGAATGAGCAGTTCTTC. It codes for CSGSSGGPWNEQFF.

This clonotype was picked up many times. The V and J genes are TRBV12-3 or TRBV12-4 and TRBJ2-1; the match to TRBD1 covers 7 bases. J gave up 8 bases and V 5 bases, and 6 bases lay outside the gene matches. The CDR3 is 13 amino acids. Written as DNA, the CDR3 is TGTGCCAGCAGTCCAGGGGGTGGCGATGAGCAGTTCTTC. It specifies CASSPGGGDEQFF.

The chain is built from TRBV2 and TRBJ2-7; D is unclear. This CDR3 is built from 11 residues. Trimming left V 8 bases short and J 3 bases short, with 8 bases between. Germline lookup yields CDR1 SNHLY and CDR2 FYNNEI. The CDR3 sequence is CASVPNYEQYV. CDR3 nucleotide sequence: TGTGCCAGCGTCCCAAACTACGAGCAGTACGTC.